The 25 T cell receptor beta chains below were found in one sample sequenced in a study of beta chain features in type 1 diabetes (dated by TCRdb to about 2018). What the work shows at the level of the full study, not this receptor alone: A moderate but significant shortening of TCRB CDR3 length was observed in type 1 diabetes patients in all four CD4+ subsets.

The method was the immunoSEQ multiplex PCR assay. All of the isolated RNA was reverse transcribed with the High Capacity cDNA Reverse Transcription Kit, so expressed TCRB transcripts were sequenced. TCRdb re-hosts the immuneACCESS table, in-frame sequences only. Its copies lack some clones; in the studies checked, an unresolved V gene accounts for under half of them, and the cause for the rest is not known. The sample profile shows under 300,000 clones; 15% to 20% of them were found once. 0.065% to 0.1% of the sample goes to the ten largest clones. These receptors have no known antigen. The sample comprised naive CD4+ T cells from blood. The sample's cell subset or site label, decoded: true naive CD4+ T cells. The source is a man aged 25 to 40 with type 1 diabetes.

This clone was detected only a few times. The V and J genes are TRBV4-1 and TRBJ2-1; 9 bases map to TRBD2. V shed 2 bases, J shed 4 bases, and the junction held 9 bases outside the gene matches. There are 17 residues in the CDR3. Germline CDR1 reads MGHRA; CDR2 reads YSYEKL. The chain's CDR3 is CASSQTRLADGYNEQFF. CDR3 nucleotides: TGCGCCAGCAGCCAAACCAGACTAGCGGACGGGTACAATGAGCAGTTCTTC.

The chain has TRBV20-1 and TRBJ2-1; no definite D call. Looked up from germline, CDR1 is DFQATT and CDR2 is SNEGSKA (reference sequence). Deletions cut 6 bases from V and 7 bases from J, with 7 bases between. This CDR3 spans 10 amino acids. The CDR3 protein is CSAQANEQFF. The CDR3 region has the DNA TGCAGTGCCCAGGCAAATGAGCAGTTCTTC.

The table lists this clone with a few counts. The J gene is TRBJ2-1, the V gene TRBV5-1; TRBD2 matches 14 bases. Germline CDR1 is SGHRS and CDR2 is YFSETQ. V shed 4 bases, J shed 2 bases, and the junction held 17 bases outside the gene matches. The CDR3 runs to 21 residues. The CDR3 loop reads CASSQPRPGTSGRGAYNEQFF. The CDR3 DNA reads TGCGCCAGCAGCCAACCTAGGCCGGGGACTAGCGGGAGAGGCGCCTACAATGAGCAGTTCTTC.

Only a few counts were recorded for this clone. The rearrangement joins TRBV25-1 to TRBJ2-2, with TRBD2 identical over 11 bases. This CDR3 is built from 13 residues. The trim removed 9 bases at V and 6 bases at J, leaving 3 bases unmatched. CDR1 is MGHDK, CDR2 SYGVNS, per germline. The DNA of the CDR3 is TGTGCCAGTAGCGGGAGGGCCGCCGGGGAGCTGTTTTTT. This encodes CASSGRAAGELFF.

This chain uses TRBV29-1 with TRBJ2-7; tentatively, D is TRBD1 (6 bases). Trimming took 6 bases from V and 3 from J, leaving 24 bases between them. CDR3 size: 16 residues. Germline V gene data show CDR1 as SQVTM and CDR2 as ANQGSEA. The CDR3 loop is CSVGRLGGVTDYEQYF. CDR3 DNA: TGCAGCGTCGGTCGGCTTGGGGGCGTAACAGACTACGAGCAGTACTTC.

This clone has a handful of counts. This chain connects TRBV19 to TRBJ1-1, with a tentative D call TRBD1 (6 bases). Germline V CDR1 and CDR2: LNHDA, SQIVND (reference sequence). The CDR3 is 14 amino acids. The V and J ends lost 3 bases and 0 bases respectively, with 8 bases between them. The CDR3 spells CASSIDRMNTEAFF. The CDR3 nucleotides are TGTGCCAGTAGTATCGACAGGATGAACACTGAAGCTTTCTTT.

J is TRBJ2-5 and V is TRBV5-4; the D is unclear. CDR3 size: 14 residues. The ends were cut back, 0 bases at V and 2 bases at J, with 8 bases in the middle. In germline, CDR1 is SGHNT, CDR2 YYREEE (reference sequence). The CDR3 nucleotides are TGTGCCAGCAGCTTGGGACTGAATCAAGAGACCCAGTACTTC. Translation gives CASSLGLNQETQYF. The full variable domain, rest sourced from reference TRBV5-4 and TRBJ2-5, is ETGVTQSPTHLIKTRGQQVTLRCSSQSGHNTVSWYQQALGQGPQFIFQYYREEENGRGNFPPRFSGLQFPNYSSELNVNALELDDSALYLCASSLGLNQETQYFGPGTRLLVL.

The rearrangement joins TRBV29-1 to TRBJ2-5; D perhaps matches TRBD1 (5 bases). CDR3 size: 13 residues. Germline CDR1 SQVTM, CDR2 ANQGSEA. The V end was cut by 3 bases, the J end by 7 bases, with 15 bases between. DNA of the CDR3: TGCAGCGTTGATGGTCAGGGAATAGTGACCCAGTACTTC. Amino acids: CSVDGQGIVTQYF.

This clone was found a few times. This chain links TRBV29-1 with TRBJ1-5; TRBD1 might be the D (5 bases). Deletions cut 4 bases from V and 5 bases from J, with 21 bases between. The CDR3 has 16 residues. Per the germline V gene, CDR1 is SQVTM and CDR2 is ANQGSEA. CDR3 protein: CSVVSGSTGGDQPQHF. DNA of the CDR3: TGCAGCGTTGTATCAGGGAGCACGGGGGGTGATCAGCCCCAGCATTTT.

The V call is TRBV6-6, the J call TRBJ1-1; 7 nucleotides agree with TRBD1. The V gene end was trimmed by 4 bases and the J gene end by 4 bases; junction bases not matched to a gene: 0. The CDR3 has 12 amino acids. Germline CDR1 reads MNHNY; CDR2 reads SVGAGI (reference sequence). CDR3 region: CASSSGGTEAFF. CDR3 coding DNA: TGTGCCAGCAGTTCAGGGGGCACTGAAGCTTTCTTT.

In regard to this clone: This sample also contains other DNA sequences that code for the same CDR3. The chain combines TRBV30 with TRBJ2-2; D uncertain. CDR1 and CDR2 (germline): GTSNPN, SVGIG (reference sequence). This CDR3 is built from 12 residues. V lost 0 bases and J lost 5, with 4 bases in between. The CDR3, as DNA: TGTGCCTGGAGTGTACTAACCGGGGAGCTGTTTTTT. Protein sequence: CAWSVLTGELFF.

The V call is TRBV9, the J call TRBJ2-1; maybe TRBD2 (6 bases). Per the germline V gene, CDR1 is SGDLS and CDR2 is YYNGEE. Trimming stripped 0 bases from V and 10 bases from J, with 8 bases between. The CDR3 spans 12 residues. CDR3 residues: CASSVAGDEQFF. CDR3 nucleotides: TGTGCCAGCAGCGTAGCGGGGGACGAGCAGTTCTTC.

This clone was seen a few times. This sequence joins TRBV4-1 and TRBJ1-1, with D hard to call. The CDR3 runs to 14 residues. V lost 0 bases and J lost 0, with 5 bases in between. Germline V CDR1 and CDR2: MGHRA, YSYEKL. DNA for the CDR3: TGCGCCAGCAGCCAAGACCAGGTGAACACTGAAGCTTTCTTT. It yields the protein CASSQDQVNTEAFF.

This rearrangement joins TRBV30 to TRBJ2-1, with D possibly TRBD2 on 5 matching bases. The CDR3 is 16 amino acids. V lost 4 bases and J lost 0, with 16 bases in between. The germline gives CDR1 GTSNPN, CDR2 SVGIG (reference sequence). For the CDR3, the DNA is TGTGCCTGGAAGAGCTGGACGGGGAGCTCCTACAATGAGCAGTTCTTC. Translation gives CAWKSWTGSSYNEQFF.

This clone occurred a few times. V usage is TRBV5-1 and J usage is TRBJ2-1; D gene ambiguous. Germline V gives CDR1 SGHRS, CDR2 YFSETQ. V lost 5 bases and J 0 bases, leaving 9 bases between the germline ends. This CDR3 region has 14 residues. The CDR3 sequence: CASRGSSSYNEQFF. CDR3 DNA: TGCGCCAGCAGGGGCAGTAGCTCCTACAATGAGCAGTTCTTC.

This clone was detected a few times. CDR3: CASTRSYTSYEQYF. The CDR3 coding sequence is TGTGCCAGCACCAGGTCTTACACCTCCTACGAGCAGTACTTC. The chain joins TRBV28 to TRBJ2-7, with no clear D. This CDR3 region has 14 residues. From germline, CDR1 is MDHEN and CDR2 SYDVKM. Trimming pared 7 bases from V and 0 bases from J, leaving 13 bases between.

The rearrangement links TRBV4-3 to TRBJ2-6; D is perhaps TRBD1 (6 bases). Trimming took off 3 bases at V and 0 bases at J, with 12 bases between the two ends. Germline V gives CDR1 LGHNA, CDR2 YSLEER. The CDR3 has 17 amino acids. This chain's CDR3 is CASSQDSIYSGANVLTF. CDR3 in DNA: TGCGCCAGCAGCCAGGACAGTATCTACTCTGGGGCCAACGTCCTGACTTTC.

This chain connects TRBV4-2 to TRBJ1-2; D possibly corresponds to TRBD1 (5 bases). The germline gives CDR1 LGHNA, CDR2 YNFKEQ. The CDR3 consists of 15 residues. V was trimmed by 0 bases and J by 4 bases, leaving 12 bases between them. CDR3 amino acids: CASSQESSGIYGYTF. CDR3 bases: TGTGCCAGCAGCCAAGAGTCGTCAGGGATCTATGGCTACACCTTC.

V and J are TRBV7-9 and TRBJ2-2; D might be TRBD1 (7 bases). Germline CDR1 is SEHNR and CDR2 is FQNEAQ (reference sequence). The germline V and J ends were trimmed by 3 bases and 2 bases, with 22 bases remaining between them. The CDR3 has 19 residues. The CDR3 is CASSLYLRGLATNTGELFF. Here the CDR3 DNA reads TGTGCCAGCAGCTTGTACTTAAGGGGGCTAGCGACCAACACCGGGGAGCTGTTTTTT.

This clone was counted between two and nine times. The rearrangement links TRBV14 to TRBJ2-7; no definite D call. V gave up 4 bases and J gave up 2 bases, with 9 bases separating them. Germline CDR1 is SGHDN and CDR2 is FVKESK. The CDR3 length is 13 residues. The CDR3 bases are TGTGCCAGCAGCCGGATCGAGGCCTACGAGCAGTACTTC. Its protein product is CASSRIEAYEQYF.

The chain employs TRBV10-3 and TRBJ1-4, with D tentatively TRBD1 (5 bases). Looked up from germline, CDR1 is ENHRY and CDR2 is SYGVKD. V was clipped by 3 bases and J by 8 bases, with 22 bases between them. There are 17 residues in the CDR3. CDR3 bases: TGTGCCATCAGTGAAATGGACCAGGGTCCGTCGGGAGAAAAACTGTTTTTT. Translated: CAISEMDQGPSGEKLFF.

This clone appeared a few times. The V and J genes are TRBV30 and TRBJ2-5; no clear D. The germline V gene has CDR1 GTSNPN and CDR2 SVGIG (reference sequence). The V end lost 2 bases, the J end lost 5 bases, and 6 bases lay between the germline ends. CDR3 size: 11 residues. The CDR3 DNA is TGTGCCTGGAGTTCATGGGAGACCCAGTACTTC. Translation gives CAWSSWETQYF.

A few counts support this clone. The chain recombines TRBV27 with TRBJ2-6; either TRBD1 or TRBD2 may fit D (5 bases each). CDR1 and CDR2 (germline): MNHEY, SMNVEV (reference sequence). Trimming cost V 10 bases and J 0 bases, with 16 bases left between them. CDR3 length: 16 residues. As DNA, the CDR3 is TGTGCCACCGGTAAACGGGGCATCTCTGGGGCCAACGTCCTGACTTTC. It specifies CATGKRGISGANVLTF.

This chain uses TRBV5-1 with TRBJ2-1, with D possibly matching TRBD2 (5 bases). The germline V and J ends were trimmed by 1 base and 4 bases, with 12 bases remaining between them. This CDR3 spans 15 amino acids. CDR1 SGHRS and CDR2 YFSETQ come from the germline V gene. In nucleotides, the CDR3 is TGCGCCAGCAGCTTGATGGCTAGCTGGTACAATGAGCAGTTCTTC. Amino acid sequence: CASSLMASWYNEQFF.

The chain links TRBV30 to TRBJ2-3; 13 bases are a match to TRBD2. The CDR3 runs to 17 residues. J gave up 6 bases and V 2 bases, and 11 bases lay outside the gene matches. Germline V gives CDR1 GTSNPN, CDR2 SVGIG (reference sequence). The CDR3, as DNA: TGTGCCTGGAGTCGGACCGTCACTAGCGGGAGGGCGGATACGCAGTATTTT. It specifies CAWSRTVTSGRADTQYF.